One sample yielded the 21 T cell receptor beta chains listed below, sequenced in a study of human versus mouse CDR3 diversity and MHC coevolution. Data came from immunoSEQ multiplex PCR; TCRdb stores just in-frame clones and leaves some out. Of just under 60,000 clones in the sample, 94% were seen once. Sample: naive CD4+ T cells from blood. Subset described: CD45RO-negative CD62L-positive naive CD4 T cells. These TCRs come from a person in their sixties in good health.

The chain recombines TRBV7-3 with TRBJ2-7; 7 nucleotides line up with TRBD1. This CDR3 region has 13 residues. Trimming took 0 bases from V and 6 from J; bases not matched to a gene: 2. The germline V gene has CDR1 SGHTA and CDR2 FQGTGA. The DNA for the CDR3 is TGTGCCAGCAGCTTAACCAGGGGGTCCGAGCAGTACTTC. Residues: CASSLTRGSEQYF.

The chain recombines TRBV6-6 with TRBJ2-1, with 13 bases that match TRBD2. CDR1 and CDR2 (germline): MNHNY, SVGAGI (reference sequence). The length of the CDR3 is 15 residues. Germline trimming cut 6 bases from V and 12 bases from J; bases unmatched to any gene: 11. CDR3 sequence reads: CASSPTSGRTYWQFF. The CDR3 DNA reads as TGTGCCAGCAGCCCGACTAGCGGGAGGACGTATTGGCAGTTCTTC.

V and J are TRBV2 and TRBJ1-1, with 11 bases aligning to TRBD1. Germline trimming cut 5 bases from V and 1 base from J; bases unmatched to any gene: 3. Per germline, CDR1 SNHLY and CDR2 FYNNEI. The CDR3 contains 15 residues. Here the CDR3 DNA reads TGTGCCAGCAGTTGGGACAGGGGGACGAACACTGAAGCTTTCTTT. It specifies CASSWDRGTNTEAFF.

The CDR3: CASSPISGGEGTQYF. CDR3 bases: TGTGCCAGCAGCCCCATCTCGGGGGGGGAGGGAACGCAGTATTTT. This sequence joins TRBV7-6 and TRBJ2-3; 8 bases match TRBD2. This CDR3 comprises 15 residues. Germline CDR1 reads SGHVS; CDR2 reads FNYEAQ. The trim removed 5 bases at V and 9 bases at J, leaving 13 bases unmatched.

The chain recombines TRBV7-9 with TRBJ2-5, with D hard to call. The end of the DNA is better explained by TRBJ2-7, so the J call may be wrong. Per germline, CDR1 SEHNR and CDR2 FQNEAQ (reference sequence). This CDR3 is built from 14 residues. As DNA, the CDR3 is TGTGCCAGCAGCTTAGCTGAATGGCTAGACGAGCAGTACTTC. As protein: CASSLAEWLDEQYF.

CDR3 loop: CASSPQGNSYEQYF. The CDR3 nucleotides are TGTGCCAGCAGCCCCCAGGGAAACTCCTACGAGCAGTACTTC. The chain recombines TRBV7-3 with TRBJ2-7, with D tentatively TRBD1 (5 bases). The germline V gene encodes CDR1 SGHTA and CDR2 FQGTGA. This CDR3 spans 14 amino acids. The germline V and J ends were trimmed by 5 bases and 0 bases, with 11 bases remaining between them.

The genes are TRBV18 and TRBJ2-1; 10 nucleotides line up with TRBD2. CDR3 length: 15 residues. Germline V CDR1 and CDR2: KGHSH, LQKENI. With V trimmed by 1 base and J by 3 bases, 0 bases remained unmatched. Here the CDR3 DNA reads TGTGCCAGCTCACCACTAGCGGGAGGCTACAATGAGCAGTTCTTC. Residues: CASSPLAGGYNEQFF.

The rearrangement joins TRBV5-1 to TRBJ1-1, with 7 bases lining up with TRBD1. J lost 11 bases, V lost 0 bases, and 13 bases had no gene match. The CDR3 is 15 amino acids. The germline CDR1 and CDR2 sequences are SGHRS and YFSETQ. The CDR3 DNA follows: TGCGCCAGCAGCTTGGGTGGCCCCCGAACAGGGGAGGCTTTCTTT. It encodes CASSLGGPRTGEAFF. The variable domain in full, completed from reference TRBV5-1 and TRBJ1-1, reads KAGVTQTPRYLIKTRGQQVTLSCSPISGHRSVSWYQQTPGQGLQFLFEYFSETQRNKGNFPGRFSGRQFSNSRSEMNVSTLELGDSALYLCASSLGGPRTGEAFFGQGTRLTVV.

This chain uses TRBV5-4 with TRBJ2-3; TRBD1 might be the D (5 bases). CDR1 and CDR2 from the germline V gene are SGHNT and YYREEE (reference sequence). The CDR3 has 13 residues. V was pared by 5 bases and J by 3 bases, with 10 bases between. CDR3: CASRIQGTDTQYF. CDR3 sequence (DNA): TGTGCCAGCAGGATCCAGGGTACAGATACGCAGTATTTT.

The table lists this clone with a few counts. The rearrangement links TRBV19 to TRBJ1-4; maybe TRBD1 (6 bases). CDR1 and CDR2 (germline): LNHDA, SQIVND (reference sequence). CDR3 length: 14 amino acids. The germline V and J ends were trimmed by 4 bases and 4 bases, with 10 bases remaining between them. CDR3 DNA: TGTGCCAGTAGTAGGGACAAAGATAATGAAAAACTGTTTTTT. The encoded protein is CASSRDKDNEKLFF.

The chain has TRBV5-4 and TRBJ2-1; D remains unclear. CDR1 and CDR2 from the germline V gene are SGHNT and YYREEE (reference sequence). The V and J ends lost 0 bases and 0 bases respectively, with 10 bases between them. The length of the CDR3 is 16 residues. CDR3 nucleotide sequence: TGTGCCAGCAGCTTGGGTACTACACTCTCCTACAATGAGCAGTTCTTC. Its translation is CASSLGTTLSYNEQFF.

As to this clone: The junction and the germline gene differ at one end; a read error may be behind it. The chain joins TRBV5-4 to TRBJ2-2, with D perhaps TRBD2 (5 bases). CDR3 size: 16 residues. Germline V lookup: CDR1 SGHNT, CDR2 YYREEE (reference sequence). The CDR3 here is CASTTSQAPNTGKLFF. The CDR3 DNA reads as TGTGCCAGCACTACCTCTCAAGCCCCGAACACCGGGAAGCTGTTTTTT. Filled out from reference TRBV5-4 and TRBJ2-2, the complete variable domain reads ETGVTQSPTHLIKTRGQQVTLRCSSQSGHNTVSWYQQALGQGPQFIFQYYREEENGRGNFPPRFSGLQFPNYSSELNVNALELDDSALYLCASTTSQAPNTGKLFFGEGSRLTVL.

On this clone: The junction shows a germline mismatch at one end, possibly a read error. The CDR3 sequence is CASGTGYVYTF. The DNA of the CDR3 is TGTGCCAGCGGGACAGGGTATGTCTACACCTTC. V and J are TRBV19 and TRBJ1-2; 9 nucleotides match TRBD1. CDR1 is LNHDA and CDR2 is SQIVND in the germline V gene (reference sequence). CDR3 length: 11 amino acids.

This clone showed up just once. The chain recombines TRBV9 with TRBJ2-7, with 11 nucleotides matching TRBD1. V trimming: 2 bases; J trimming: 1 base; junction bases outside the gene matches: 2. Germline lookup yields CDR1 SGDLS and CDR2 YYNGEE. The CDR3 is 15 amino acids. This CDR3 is CASSVGQGVSYEQYF. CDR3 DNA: TGTGCCAGCAGCGTGGGACAGGGGGTTTCCTACGAGCAGTACTTC.

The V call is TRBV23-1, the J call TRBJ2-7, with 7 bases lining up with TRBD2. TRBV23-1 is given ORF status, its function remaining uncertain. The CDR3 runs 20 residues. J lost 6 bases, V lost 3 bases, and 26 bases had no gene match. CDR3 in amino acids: CASSHAGRPVREGGMVEQYF. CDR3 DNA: TGCGCCAGCAGTCATGCGGGAAGGCCCGTAAGGGAGGGAGGGATGGTCGAGCAGTACTTC.

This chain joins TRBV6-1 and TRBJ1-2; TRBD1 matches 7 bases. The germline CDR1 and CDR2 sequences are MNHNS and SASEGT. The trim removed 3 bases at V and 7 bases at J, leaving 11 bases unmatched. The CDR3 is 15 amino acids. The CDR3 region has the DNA TGTGCCAGCAGTGATAGGTTCTCAGGGGGAGGTGGCTACACCTTC. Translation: CASSDRFSGGGGYTF.

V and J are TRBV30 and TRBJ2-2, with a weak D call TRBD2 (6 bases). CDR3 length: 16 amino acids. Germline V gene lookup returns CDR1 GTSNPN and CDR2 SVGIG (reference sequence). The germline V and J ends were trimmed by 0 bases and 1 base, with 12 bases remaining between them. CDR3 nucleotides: TGTGCCTGGAGTGTACTTCAGCGGGTGAACACCGGGGAGCTGTTTTTT. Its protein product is CAWSVLQRVNTGELFF.

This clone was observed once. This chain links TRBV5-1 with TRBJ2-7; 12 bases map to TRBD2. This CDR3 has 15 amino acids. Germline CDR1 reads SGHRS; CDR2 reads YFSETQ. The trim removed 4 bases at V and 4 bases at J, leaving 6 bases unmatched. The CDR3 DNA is TGCGCCAGCAGCCCTGGACTAGCGGGACCTTACGAGCAGTACTTC. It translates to CASSPGLAGPYEQYF.

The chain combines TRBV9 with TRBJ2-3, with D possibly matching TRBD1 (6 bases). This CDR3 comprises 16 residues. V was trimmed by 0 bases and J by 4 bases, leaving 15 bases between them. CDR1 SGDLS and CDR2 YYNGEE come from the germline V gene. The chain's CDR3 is CASSVAEGGVADTQYF. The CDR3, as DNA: TGTGCCAGCAGCGTAGCCGAAGGGGGAGTAGCAGATACGCAGTATTTT.

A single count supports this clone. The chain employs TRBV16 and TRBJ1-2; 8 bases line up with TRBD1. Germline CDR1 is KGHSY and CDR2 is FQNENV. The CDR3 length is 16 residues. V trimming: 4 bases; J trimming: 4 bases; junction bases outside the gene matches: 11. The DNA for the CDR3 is TGTGCCAGCAGCCTTACCGACAGGGGAGGTCTCTATGGCTACACCTTC. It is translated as CASSLTDRGGLYGYTF.

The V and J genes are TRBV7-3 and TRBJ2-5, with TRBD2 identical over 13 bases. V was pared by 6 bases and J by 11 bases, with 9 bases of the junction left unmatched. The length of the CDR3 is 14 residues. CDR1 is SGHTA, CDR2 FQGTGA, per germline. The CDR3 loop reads CASSRTSGSGEQYF. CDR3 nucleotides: TGTGCCAGCAGTCGGACTAGCGGGAGCGGGGAGCAGTACTTC.